This T cell receptor beta chain emerged from a study of blood T cell repertoires in COVID-19. Per the original methods: It was from reference gene primer amplification that nucleated cell counts were estimated. This table comes from immunoSEQ multiplex PCR, and its TCRdb copy is limited to in-frame clones, with some not included. The DNA gave D and trimming, while V, J and clone size come from that table. There are approximately 76,000 clones in the sample; around 90% occur only once, and 6.5% to 8.5% lies in the top ten. The CDR3 loop spans 17 amino acids. Germline CDR1 LNHDA, CDR2 SQIVND (reference sequence). About this clone: Its ends do not fully match the called genes, so a read error is possible.

The chain employs TRBV19 and TRBJ1-4; D perhaps matches TRBD1 (5 bases). Sequences were obtained from peripheral blood. This TCR came from a man in his thirties or forties with acute or convalescent COVID-19. The CDR3 reads CANSIDGTRRTNEKLFF. In DNA form, the CDR3 reads TGTGCCAATAGTATAGACGGGACTCGGAGGACTAATGAAAAACTGTTTTTT. Drawing the rest from reference TRBV19 and TRBJ1-4, the complete variable domain is DGGITQSPKYLFRKEGQNVTLSCEQNLNHDAMYWYRQDPGQGLRLIYYSQIVNDFQKGDIAEGYSVSREKKESFPLTVTSAQKNPTAFYLCANSIDGTRRTNEKLFFGSGTQLSVL.